This T cell receptor beta chain was identified in a study of CD8 T cells in Susac syndrome. The germline V gene has CDR1 LNHNV and CDR2 YYDKDF (reference sequence). This CDR3 is 16 amino acids long. V gave up 5 bases and J gave up 6 bases; unmatched junction bases: 7. With random hexamers, reverse transcription was performed on about 0.5 to 1 ug of RNA. Using its own MiXCR run on the immunoSEQ multiplex PCR reads, TCRdb lists one record per CDR3 protein. The sample lists roughly 200,000 distinct CDR3 sequences; 90% to 95% were seen once. Negative isolation yielded CD8+ and CD4+ T cells; FACS enriched TEMRA cells.

Sequencing used CD4+ T cells from PBMCs. The J gene is TRBJ2-1, the V gene TRBV15; 13 bases match TRBD2. This sequence was found in a human donor in good health. CDR3 protein: CATSVRLAGGSNEQFF. CDR3 nucleotides: TGTGCCACCAGCGTACGACTAGCGGGAGGTAGCAATGAGCAGTTCTTC.